This TCR beta chain was identified during a study of cytomegalovirus exposure and HLA in healthy donors. The PCR made use of 60 Vbeta and 13 Jbeta primers. TCRdb keeps only in-frame clones here, not all; method: immunoSEQ multiplex PCR. Among under 200,000 clones listed, approximately 82% were seen once. The CDR3 covers 13 residues. Germline-derived CDR1 and CDR2 are SGDLS and YYNGEE. Losses at the gene ends were 3 bases for V and 4 bases for J; bases not matched to a gene: 3. Input material: PBMCs. The sequence was obtained from a woman younger than 35 in good health and CMV-seronegative. The chain recombines TRBV9 with TRBJ2-5; 7 bases are a match to TRBD2. CDR3 sequence reads: CASSGTSVETQYF. For the CDR3, the DNA is TGTGCCAGCAGCGGCACTAGCGTAGAGACCCAGTACTTC.